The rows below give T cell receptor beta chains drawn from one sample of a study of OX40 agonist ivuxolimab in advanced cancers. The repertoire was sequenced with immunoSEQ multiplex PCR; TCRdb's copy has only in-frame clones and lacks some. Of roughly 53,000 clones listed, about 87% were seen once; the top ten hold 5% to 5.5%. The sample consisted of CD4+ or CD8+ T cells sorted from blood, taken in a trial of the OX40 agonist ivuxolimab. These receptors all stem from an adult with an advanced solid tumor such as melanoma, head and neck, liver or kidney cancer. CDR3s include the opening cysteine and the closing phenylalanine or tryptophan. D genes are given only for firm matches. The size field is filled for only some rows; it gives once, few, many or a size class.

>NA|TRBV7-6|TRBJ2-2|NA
TGTGCCAGCAGCTTCAGGAGGACAGCCCCGACCGGGGAGCTGTTTTTT
CASSFRRTAPTGELFF
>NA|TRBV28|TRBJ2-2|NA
TGTGCCAGCAGTCCCGAGGAGCACGCTAACACCGGGGAGCTGTTTTTT
CASSPEEHANTGELFF
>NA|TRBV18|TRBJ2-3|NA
TGTGCCAGCTCACCTAGCACAGATACGCAGTATTTT
CASSPSTDTQYF
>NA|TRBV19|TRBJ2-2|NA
TGTGCCAGTAGTATACAGGGCCCCACCGGGGAGCTGTTTTTT
CASSIQGPTGELFF
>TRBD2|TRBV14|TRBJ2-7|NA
TGTGCCAGCAGCCTCAGAAGGACTAGCGCGCCCTACGAGCAGTACTTC
CASSLRRTSAPYEQYF
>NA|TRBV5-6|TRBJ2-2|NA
TGTGCCAGCAGCTTGGGGGGAAGTGGGAACACCGGGGAGCTGTTTTTT
CASSLGGSGNTGELFF
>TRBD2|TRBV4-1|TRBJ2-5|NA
TGCGCCAGCAGCCAAGGACTAGCGGGAGGGTACCAAGAGACCCAGTACTTC
CASSQGLAGGYQETQYF
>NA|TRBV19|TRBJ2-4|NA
TGTGCCAGTATGGGGCCGGGGGCGGCCAAAAACATTCAGTACTTC
CASMGPGAAKNIQYF
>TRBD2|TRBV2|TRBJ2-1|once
TGTGCCAGCAGCCGACTAGCGGAAAGGTCCTTCTCCTACAATGAGCAGTTCTTC
CASSRLAERSFSYNEQFF
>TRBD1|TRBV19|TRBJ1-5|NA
TGTGCCAGTAGTGACCGGACAGGGAATCAGCCCCAGCATTTT
CASSDRTGNQPQHF
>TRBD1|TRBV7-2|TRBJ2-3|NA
TGTGCCAGCAGCTTAGACAGGGGGCGAATCACAGATACGCAGTATTTT
CASSLDRGRITDTQYF
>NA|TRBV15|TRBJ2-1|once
TGTGCCACCTCTGACGTTTTGGGGGGCTCCCGTGACAATGAGCAGTTCTTC
CATSDVLGGSRDNEQFF
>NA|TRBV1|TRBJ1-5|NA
TGCACCAGCAGCCAAGCCGGACAGGATTTTGGCAAGCGCGACTTGGGAACCCAGCATTTT
CTSSQAGQDFGKRDLGTQHF
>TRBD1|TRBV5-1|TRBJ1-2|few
TGCGCCAGCAGCCCGGGACAGCCTCTCCATGGCTACACCTTC
CASSPGQPLHGYTF
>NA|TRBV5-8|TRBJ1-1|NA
TGTGCCAGCAGCACACAGGACCTACTACGTATTCGGAACACTGAAGCTTTCTTT
CASSTQDLLRIRNTEAFF
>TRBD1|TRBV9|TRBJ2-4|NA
TGTGCCAGCAGCGTAACAGGGGGAAAACCGGACATTCAGTACTTC
CASSVTGGKPDIQYF
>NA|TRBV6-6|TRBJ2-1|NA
TGTGCCAGCAGCCGTGAGGGGGGCTACAATGAGCAGTTCTTC
CASSREGGYNEQFF
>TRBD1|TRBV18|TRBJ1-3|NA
TGTGCCAGCTCACCCACAGGGGGACAGGCCTTATCTGGAAACACCATATATTTT
CASSPTGGQALSGNTIYF
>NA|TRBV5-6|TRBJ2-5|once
TGTGCCAGCAGCTCGTGGGGTTTGTCGGAGACCCAGTACTTC
CASSSWGLSETQYF
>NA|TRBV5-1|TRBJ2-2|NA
TGCGCCAGCACCCTAGAGGGTAACACCGGGGAGCTGTTTTTT
CASTLEGNTGELFF
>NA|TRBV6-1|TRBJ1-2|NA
TGTGCCAGCAGTCTGACACCCTCTAACTATGGCTACACCTTC
CASSLTPSNYGYTF
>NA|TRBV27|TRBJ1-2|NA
TGTGCCAGCAGGGGTGGAGGGGGTGGCTACACCTTC
CASRGGGGGYTF
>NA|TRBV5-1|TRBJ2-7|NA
TGCGCCAGCAGCTTGGTCTCCCCCCTACGGGAGAACTCCTACGAGCAGTACTTC
CASSLVSPLRENSYEQYF
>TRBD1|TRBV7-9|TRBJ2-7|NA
TGTGCCAGCAGCCTCCACGTCGGACAGGGCGGCGAGCAGTACTTC
CASSLHVGQGGEQYF
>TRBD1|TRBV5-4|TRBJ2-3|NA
TGTGCAAATTCCAAGGGGGCAGACACAGATACGCAGTATTTT
CANSKGADTDTQYF
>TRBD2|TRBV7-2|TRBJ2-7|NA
TGTGCCAGCAGCTTGGGACTAGCGGGAAATTCCGAGCAGTACTTC
CASSLGLAGNSEQYF
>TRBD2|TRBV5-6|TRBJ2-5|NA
TGTGCCAGCAGCCAAACTAGCGGGCGGGAGACCCAGTACTTC
CASSQTSGRETQYF
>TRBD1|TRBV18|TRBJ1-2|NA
TGTGCCAGCTCACCCGACAGGGACTATGGCTACACCTTC
CASSPDRDYGYTF
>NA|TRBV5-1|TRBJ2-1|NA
TGCGCCAGCAGGCCACCGTCGAGGACCGCTACCTTTAATGAGCAGTTCTTC
CASRPPSRTATFNEQFF
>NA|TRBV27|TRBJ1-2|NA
TGTGCCAGCCGGGACACGGCAGTTGGGGGCTACACCTTC
CASRDTAVGGYTF
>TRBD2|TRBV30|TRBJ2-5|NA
TGTGCCTGGACCAGGACTAGCGGGGGCCAAGAGACCCAGTACTTC
CAWTRTSGGQETQYF
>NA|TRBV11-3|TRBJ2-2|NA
TGTGCCAGCAGCTTTTTGGGGGCCGGGGAGCTGTTTTTT
CASSFLGAGELFF
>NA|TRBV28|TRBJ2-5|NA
TGTGCCAGCATGACAGATAGGTACCAAGAGACCCAGTACTTC
CASMTDRYQETQYF
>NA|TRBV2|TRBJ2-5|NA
TGTGCCACCAGGACCCATGCGGTCGAGACCCAGTACTTC
CATRTHAVETQYF
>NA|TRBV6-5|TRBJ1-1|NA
TGTGCCAGCAGTGAAGATCATGAAGCTTTCTTT
CASSEDHEAFF
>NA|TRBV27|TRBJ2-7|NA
TGTGCCAGCAGTCCCGTGATGATTGACAGTACTCCTTACGAGCAGTACTTC
CASSPVMIDSTPYEQYF
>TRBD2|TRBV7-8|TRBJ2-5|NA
TGTGCCAGCAGCCGAGGACTAGCGGAAGAGACCCAGTACTTC
CASSRGLAEETQYF